This T cell receptor (beta chain) is from a study of T cells in Graves' hyperthyroidism and ophthalmopathy. Study-wide results and limits: Among thyroid clonotypes expanded above 0.001, most also appeared in blood.

Amplified regions were TCR beta CDR3 sequences from RNA transcripts. With the HTBI primer set, the TCR CDR3 went through a first round of RT-PCR. TCRdb redid the calling of the multiplex PCR reads with MiXCR, one entry per CDR3 protein. The sample holds 400,000 or so distinct CDR3 sequences, more than 12% seen once. Uncontrolled infection, other autoimmune disease, pregnancy and lactation each barred patients from inclusion. The PBMCs were taken from less than 11 ml of fresh peripheral blood. The germline V gene has CDR1 LGHDT and CDR2 YNNKEL (reference sequence). This CDR3 contains 13 residues. V shed 3 bases and J 6 bases; nucleotides not matched to a gene: 5. There are a few counts of this clonotype. Its target is unknown.

The chain has TRBV3-1 and TRBJ2-7, with 7 nucleotides matching TRBD1. Material: blood. This receptor was obtained from a man aged 50 to 59 with Graves' ophthalmopathy. The CDR3 is CASSHQTGSEQYF. For the CDR3, the DNA is TGTGCCAGCAGCCATCAGACAGGGAGCGAGCAGTACTTC.